This TCR beta chain was recovered during a study of T cells in Graves' hyperthyroidism and ophthalmopathy. About the study: Peripheral blood sampling occurred at initial diagnosis, before any treatment.

Amplified TCR beta CDR3 regions derived from RNA transcripts. When the TCR CDR3 underwent first-round RT-PCR, the HTBI primer set was used. One entry per CDR3 protein results from TCRdb running MiXCR on the multiplex PCR reads. The sample carries 600,000 to 650,000 distinct CDR3 sequences, 20% recorded once. The CDR3 is made up of 18 amino acids. Germline V CDR1 and CDR2: DFQATT, SNEGSKA (reference sequence). Between the trimmed V and J ends, which lost 5 bases and 0 bases, there was a span of 24 bases. A patient was excluded if there was uncontrolled infection, other autoimmune disease, pregnancy or lactation. Diagnoses rested on clinical symptoms, serum thyroxine and TRAb, thyroid ultrasound and orbital computed tomography. From approximately 9.1 ml of fresh peripheral blood, PBMCs were isolated.

This clonotype was obtained from a man younger than 45 with Graves' ophthalmopathy. The V and J genes are TRBV20-1 and TRBJ2-3; TRBD1 is a possible D gene (5 bases). Sequenced input: blood. The CDR3 reads CSAAAEDSFPSSTDTQYF. The CDR3 DNA sequence: TGCAGTGCTGCCGCAGAAGACAGCTTCCCGTCTAGCACAGATACGCAGTATTTT.